Only one count was recorded for the clone carrying this T cell receptor beta chain. Generated by immunoSEQ multiplex PCR, the TCRdb table keeps only in-frame clones and is missing some. The sample carries around 120,000 clones, 90% recorded once. This specimen belongs to a study of blood T cell repertoires in COVID-19. About the study: Samples taken during acute and convalescent COVID-19 were collected in the United States, Italy and Spain.

Per germline, CDR1 SGHRS and CDR2 YFSETQ. V lost 7 bases and J 2 bases, leaving 3 bases between the germline ends. CDR3 length: 11 residues. This TCR was recovered from a man in his sixties with COVID-19, enrolled during active disease. The rearrangement uses TRBV5-1 and TRBJ2-2, with D hard to call. Sample: peripheral blood. DNA of the CDR3: TGCGCCAGCCGTAACACCGGGGAGCTGTTTTTT. This codes for CASRNTGELFF.